This TCR beta chain was documented in a study of cytomegalovirus exposure and HLA in healthy donors (dated by TCRdb to the late 2010s). Study-wide context: The 670 or so repertoires of the first cohort and the roughly 120 validation repertoires were produced on the same platform, according to a later analysis. The aim of the study was to test whether cataloging public T cell receptors could identify signatures of past pathogen exposure. A separate validation cohort of 100 to 150 different subjects was used in addition to the 666-subject first cohort. High-throughput TCR immunosequencing, statistical association of individual TCRs with disease status, and machine learning were combined to predict cytomegalovirus infection status.

Results and caveats for the whole study, not just this receptor: Subsequent analysis determined that TCRs grouped into clusters in the first cohort also showed a tendency toward co-occurrence across the roughly 120 validation repertoires, and about 94% of cluster scores exceeded 0. The study listed 150 to 200 TCR beta chains as associated with cytomegalovirus. While some public TCRs were present in many individuals, most TCR sequences turned up only very rarely across donors. Cytomegalovirus status was reported to be diagnosed by the classifier with high specificity and sensitivity in both the original and validation cohorts. In vitro tests confirmed that a few of the cytomegalovirus-associated TCR beta chains recognize cytomegalovirus antigens. A later analysis lacked HLA typing for the validation cohort, so it scored co-occurrence in that cohort across all 110 or so repertoires. According to the authors, the approach could potentially be generalized to other disease states and immunological phenotypes.

Donors formed part of the validation cohort, which comprised 120 subjects and was distinct from the first cohort of under 750 subjects. A word on this clone: Its antigen is not yet known. Base qualities are not provided; no much larger clone lies one nucleotide away.

The method was the immunoSEQ multiplex PCR assay. The authors' pipeline ran thus. To diagnose cytomegalovirus status from the catalog of TCR beta chain sequences, a statistical classification framework was built. TCRdb provides this immuneACCESS table in a form limited to in-frame rearrangements. Some clones are lacking; in checked studies, under half of them reflect an unresolved V gene, and why the rest are absent is not known. The D gene and trimming were derived from the DNA, and the V and J assignments and clone size from that table. The sample table records under 150,000 clones; around 85% of these occur just once. The ten biggest clones cover 2.9% of the sample. CDR1 and CDR2, looked up from the germline V gene (reference sequence), are SGHNT and YYREEE. V lost 3 bases and J lost 3 bases; the stretch between them is 7 bases long. The CDR3 runs 12 residues from the cysteine to the phenylalanine. The DNA shown is the 36-base CDR3, in frame from base 1.

The chain couples TRBV5-4 to TRBJ2-7; possibly the D gene is TRBD1, per 6 matching bases. The sequence came from a man younger than 35 in good health and CMV-seronegative. Sequencing was done on a sample of PBMCs. The DNA sequence is TGTGCCAGCAGCTCGGACAGCTACGAGCAGTACTTC. Its amino acids are CASSSDSYEQYF.